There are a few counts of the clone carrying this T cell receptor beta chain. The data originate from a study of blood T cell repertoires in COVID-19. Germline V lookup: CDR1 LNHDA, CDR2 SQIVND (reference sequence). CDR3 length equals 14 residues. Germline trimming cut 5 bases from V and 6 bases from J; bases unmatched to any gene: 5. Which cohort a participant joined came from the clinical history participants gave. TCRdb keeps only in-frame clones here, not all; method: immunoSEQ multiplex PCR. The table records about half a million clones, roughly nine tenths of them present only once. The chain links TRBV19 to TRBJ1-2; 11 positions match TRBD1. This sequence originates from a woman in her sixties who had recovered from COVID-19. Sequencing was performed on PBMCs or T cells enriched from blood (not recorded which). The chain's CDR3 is CASSRRDRGDGYTF. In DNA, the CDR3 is TGTGCCAGTAGTCGACGGGACAGGGGGGATGGCTACACCTTC.